Following are 27 T cell receptor beta chains from one sample sequenced in a study of blood T cells in healthy people across ages. Sample-barcoded 5' priming and a J-beta primer mix drove a second PCR of about 6 to 11 cycles. TCRdb independently ran MiXCR on the 5' RACE reads; one entry per CDR3 protein. The sample yields under 2,000,000 distinct CDR3 sequences, around half seen once. Sequencing was performed on blood. The receptors here all came from a woman in her thirties or forties in good health.

V is TRBV25-1 and J is TRBJ2-7; TRBD1 or TRBD2 may be the D gene (5 bases each). Germline V lookup: CDR1 MGHDK, CDR2 SYGVNS. The CDR3 contains 12 residues. The CDR3 sequence is CGTRGAGYEQYF. The CDR3 DNA is TGTGGTACGAGAGGGGCAGGTTACGAGCAGTACTTC.

A few counts support this clonotype. This chain connects TRBV9 to TRBJ1-2; a weak D match, TRBD1 (6 bases). Germline V gene lookup returns CDR1 SGDLS and CDR2 YYNGEE. The length of the CDR3 is 15 residues. V was trimmed by 3 bases and J by 5 bases, leaving 17 bases between them. CDR3 protein: CASSADRGAGYGYTF. CDR3 nucleotide sequence: TGTGCCAGCAGCGCTGACCGGGGGGCAGGATATGGCTACACCTTC.

The chain is built from TRBV10-3 and TRBJ1-6, with TRBD1 matching over 9 bases. Germline assignment: CDR1 ENHRY and CDR2 SYGVKD. This CDR3 has 16 residues. The V and J ends lost 8 bases and 7 bases, in that order; junction bases with no gene match: 12. CDR3 DNA: TGTGCCATCGCCACCGGGACAGGGCTAAAGAATTCACCCCTCCACTTT. Translation: CAIATGTGLKNSPLHF.

This chain connects TRBV5-6 to TRBJ1-1, with D hard to call. Germline V gene sequence: CDR1 SGHDT, CDR2 YYEEEE. V lost 4 bases to trimming and J lost 6 bases, with 13 bases between them. CDR3 size: 13 residues. The CDR3 nucleotides are TGTGCCAGCAGCAACGGAGTATGGTCTGAAGCTTTCTTT. Translated, it gives CASSNGVWSEAFF.

The rearrangement uses TRBV5-1 and TRBJ2-7, with 11 bases lining up with TRBD2. The ends lost 3 bases at V and 5 bases at J; junction bases unmatched: 7. The CDR3 runs to 15 residues. Per germline, CDR1 SGHRS and CDR2 YFSETQ. The CDR3 DNA is TGCGCCAGCAGCTCAACTAGCGGGAGTTCCCACGAGCAGTACTTC. Encoded protein: CASSSTSGSSHEQYF.

V is TRBV12-3 or TRBV12-4 and J is TRBJ2-1, with 9 bases fitting TRBD1. The V and J ends lost 4 bases and 7 bases, in that order; junction bases with no gene match: 14. The CDR3 length is 17 residues. The CDR3 loop reads CASSSYEGQGRVNEQFF. The CDR3 DNA reads TGTGCCAGCAGTTCTTACGAGGGACAGGGAAGAGTAAATGAGCAGTTCTTC.

This chain connects TRBV6-5 to TRBJ2-7; 8 bases are shared with TRBD1. The CDR3 runs 16 residues. Germline lookup yields CDR1 MNHEY and CDR2 SVGAGI. V gave up 0 bases and J gave up 2 bases; unmatched junction bases: 6. CDR3 region: CASSYSIGTGTYEQYF. CDR3 DNA: TGTGCCAGCAGTTACTCGATAGGGACAGGTACCTACGAGCAGTACTTC.

This chain uses TRBV7-2 with TRBJ2-3, with D hard to call. The CDR3 totals 15 residues. V was cut by 1 base and J by 2 bases, with 10 bases left in between. The V gene's germline CDR1 is SGHTA and CDR2 FQGNSA. Written as DNA, the CDR3 is TGTGCCAGCAGCTTAGAAGCGATCACCACAGATACGCAGTATTTT. It specifies CASSLEAITTDTQYF.

The CDR3 region has the DNA TGTGCCACCAGCAGAGATCCGGATCCACCCTATGGCTACACCTTC. Its translation is CATSRDPDPPYGYTF. The rearrangement links TRBV15 to TRBJ1-2; no clear D. CDR1 LNHNV and CDR2 YYDKDF come from the germline V gene (reference sequence). V lost 0 bases, J lost 4 bases, and 12 bases lay in between. The CDR3 contains 15 residues.

There are a few counts of this clonotype. The chain is built from TRBV29-1 and TRBJ2-1; D is unresolved. Between the trimmed V and J ends, which lost 4 bases and 8 bases, there was a span of 9 bases. Per germline, CDR1 SQVTM and CDR2 ANQGSEA. This CDR3 has 11 residues. The CDR3 reads CSVGWLDEQFF. DNA for the CDR3: TGCAGCGTTGGTTGGCTTGATGAGCAGTTCTTC.

The V gene is TRBV29-1, the J gene TRBJ2-1; D is possibly TRBD2 (5 bases). CDR1 and CDR2 (germline): SQVTM, ANQGSEA. Trimming took off 7 bases at V and 0 bases at J, with 7 bases between the two ends. The CDR3 consists of 12 residues. CDR3 residues: CSAGISYNEQFF. The CDR3, as DNA: TGCAGCGCCGGGATCTCCTACAATGAGCAGTTCTTC.

This clonotype turned up a few times. This chain joins TRBV7-3 and TRBJ2-1, with D perhaps TRBD2 (6 bases). Per germline, CDR1 SGHTA and CDR2 FQGTGA. The CDR3 totals 14 residues. Deletions cut 1 base from V and 6 bases from J, with 10 bases between. This CDR3 reads CASSLIGGFNEQFF. The CDR3 bases are TGTGCCAGCAGCTTAATCGGGGGATTCAATGAGCAGTTCTTC.

This clonotype was seen a few times. This chain uses TRBV12-3 or TRBV12-4 with TRBJ2-3; D possibly uses TRBD1 or TRBD2 (6 bases each). Trimming removed 5 bases from V and 0 bases from J, with 12 bases in between. This CDR3 has 15 residues. CDR3 protein: CASSDGGRSTDTQYF. The CDR3 nucleotides read TGTGCCAGCAGTGACGGGGGCCGCAGCACAGATACGCAGTATTTT.

The chain is built from TRBV29-1 and TRBJ1-2, with D unresolved. Trimming shortened V by 5 bases and J by 5 bases, and 6 bases separated the two germline ends. The CDR3 runs 10 residues. Germline loops: CDR1 SQVTM, CDR2 ANQGSEA. This CDR3 reads CSVLFYGYTF. The CDR3 DNA reads TGCAGCGTTTTATTTTATGGCTACACCTTC.

The count of this clonotype is one. The chain employs TRBV29-1 and TRBJ2-1; 12 bases are a match to TRBD1. Germline V gene data show CDR1 as SQVTM and CDR2 as ANQGSEA. The ends lost 6 bases at V and 10 bases at J; junction bases unmatched: 10. The CDR3 is 14 amino acids. DNA for the CDR3: TGCAGCGTGGCGGGACAGGGGGCAACAGGGGAGCAGTTCTTC. Translation: CSVAGQGATGEQFF.

The rearrangement links TRBV6-5 to TRBJ2-5, with TRBD1 matching over 7 bases. The V segment lost 0 bases and the J segment 6 bases; nucleotides outside the gene matches: 10. This CDR3 region has 16 residues. From germline, CDR1 is MNHEY and CDR2 SVGAGI. CDR3 in amino acids: CASSYSKGAFLKTQYF. The DNA for the CDR3 is TGTGCCAGCAGTTACTCAAAGGGGGCGTTTTTAAAGACCCAGTACTTC.

The J gene is TRBJ1-6, the V gene TRBV20-1; unclear D gene. The germline V and J ends were trimmed by 3 bases and 6 bases, with 15 bases remaining between them. There are 15 residues in the CDR3. Per the germline V gene, CDR1 is DFQATT and CDR2 is SNEGSKA (reference sequence). The CDR3 DNA reads TGCAGTGCTAGGTATATGTGGGGAGGTAATTCACCCCTCCACTTT. As protein: CSARYMWGGNSPLHF.

This chain uses TRBV12-3 or TRBV12-4 with TRBJ2-4; D remains unclear. The CDR3 is 12 residues long. Between the trimmed V and J ends, which lost 5 bases and 3 bases, there was a span of 5 bases. The CDR3 DNA sequence: TGTGCCAGCAGTACGGACAAAAACATTCAGTACTTC. It encodes CASSTDKNIQYF.

The V call is TRBV20-1, the J call TRBJ1-4, with 11 bases fitting TRBD1. The CDR3 sequence is 17 residues long. V lost 2 bases to trimming and J lost 8 bases; unmatched junction nucleotides: 13. Germline CDR1 DFQATT, CDR2 SNEGSKA (reference sequence). The CDR3 DNA sequence: TGCAGTGCTAGACCCAAAGTGGGGACAGGGGGAGACGAAAAACTGTTTTTT. It is translated as CSARPKVGTGGDEKLFF.

The chain has TRBV29-1 and TRBJ2-3; D ambiguous. The length of the CDR3 is 13 residues. Looked up from germline, CDR1 is SQVTM and CDR2 is ANQGSEA. V lost 0 bases and J lost 4, with 8 bases in between. The CDR3 DNA reads as TGCAGCGTTGAAGAAGTAGCCGCAGATACGCAGTATTTT. Encoded protein: CSVEEVAADTQYF.

The rearrangement links TRBV5-1 to TRBJ2-1; either TRBD1 or TRBD2 may fit D (5 bases each). Near its end, the DNA agrees better with TRBJ2-7, so the J call may be wrong. The CDR3 spans 13 residues. Per the germline V gene, CDR1 is SGHRS and CDR2 is YFSETQ. The DNA of the CDR3 is TGCGCCAGCAGCCCGGGACCACACAATGAGCAGTACTTC. Amino acids: CASSPGPHNEQYF.

The V call is TRBV14, the J call TRBJ1-1; 10 bases map to TRBD1. The CDR3 is 14 amino acids. From germline, CDR1 is SGHDN and CDR2 FVKESK. The V gene end was trimmed by 3 bases and the J gene end by 6 bases; junction bases not matched to a gene: 4. CDR3 sequence: CASSHRTGGSEAFF. CDR3 bases: TGTGCCAGCAGCCACCGGACAGGGGGGTCTGAAGCTTTCTTT.

This clonotype was seen a few times. The V gene is TRBV28, the J gene TRBJ2-7; no definite D call. The CDR3 covers 13 residues. The V and J ends lost 5 bases and 5 bases respectively, with 13 bases between them. CDR1 and CDR2 from the germline V gene are MDHEN and SYDVKM. CDR3 residues: CASSAILRDEQYF. CDR3 sequence (DNA): TGTGCCAGCAGTGCCATCCTCCGGGACGAGCAGTACTTC.

This clonotype has more than one count but fewer than ten. The chain employs TRBV6-6 and TRBJ2-5; D might be TRBD1 (6 bases). Trimming stripped 4 bases from V and 2 bases from J, with 14 bases between. This CDR3 has 15 residues. Germline V lookup: CDR1 MNHNY, CDR2 SVGAGI (reference sequence). Written as DNA, the CDR3 is TGTGCCAGCAGTTCACCCAGGACAGATCAAGAGACCCAGTACTTC. Translated, it gives CASSSPRTDQETQYF.

The chain recombines TRBV24-1 with TRBJ1-5, with TRBD1 matching 8 bases. V dropped 5 bases and J dropped 6; count of bases not matched to a gene: 8. The CDR3 sequence is 15 residues long. Germline-derived CDR1 and CDR2 are KGHDR and SFDVKD. The CDR3 DNA sequence: TGTGCCACCAGTGCCGGGACAGGATTCGGTCAGCCCCAGCATTTT. Its translation is CATSAGTGFGQPQHF.

The chain recombines TRBV2 with TRBJ1-1; possibly TRBD1 for D (6 bases). V lost 5 bases and J lost 1, with 14 bases in between. This CDR3 is built from 15 residues. The germline V gene encodes CDR1 SNHLY and CDR2 FYNNEI. CDR3 in amino acids: CASSSTGWGNTEAFF. DNA of the CDR3: TGTGCCAGCAGTTCCACAGGGTGGGGGAACACTGAAGCTTTCTTT.

The chain combines TRBV7-9 with TRBJ1-2; no firm D call. The CDR3 length is 14 residues. V gave up 7 bases and J gave up 3 bases, with 15 bases separating them. Germline values: CDR1 SEHNR, CDR2 FQNEAQ (reference sequence). The CDR3 DNA reads TGTGCCAGCACCCCGCCTGGGAGGGACTATGGCTACACCTTC. Encoded protein: CASTPPGRDYGYTF. Based on the CDR3 plus reference TRBV7-9 and TRBJ1-2, the full variable domain is DTGVSQNPRHKITKRGQNVTFRCDPISEHNRLYWYRQTLGQGPEFLTYFQNEAQLEKSRLLSDRFSAERPKGSFSTLEIQRTEQGDSAMYLCASTPPGRDYGYTFGSGTRLTVV.